The following is a T cell receptor (beta chain) sequence with its context. Seattle cases were enrolled at active infection and followed longitudinally. This sample is drawn from a study of blood T cell repertoires in COVID-19. Background on the study: There were acute and convalescent COVID-19 samples, and they came from the United States, Italy and Spain. Sources were T cells, B-cell-depleted T cells, or PBMCs; the material itself was cDNA or gDNA.

In the source study's methods: Estimation of nucleated cell counts relied on the amplification of reference gene primers. TCRdb's table, derived via immunoSEQ multiplex PCR, lists solely in-frame clones and lacks some. That table is the source of V, J and clone size, and D and trimming were worked out from the DNA. This repertoire shows about 300,000 clones, 80% to 95% found once; its top ten account for about 6.8%. V was clipped by 4 bases and J by 4 bases; unmatched bases: 6. The length of the CDR3 is 15 residues. Per the germline V gene, CDR1 is SGHRS and CDR2 is YFSETQ. J is TRBJ2-2 and V is TRBV5-1; 8 positions agree with TRBD1. The sample consisted of peripheral blood. This receptor was obtained from a woman aged 25-40 years with COVID-19, enrolled during active disease. The DNA of the CDR3 is TGCGCCAGCAGCCGAGGAGGACAGGGCACCGGGGAGCTGTTTTTT. Translating it yields CASSRGGQGTGELFF.